The 28 T cell receptor beta chains presented below share a single source sample, sequenced in a study of cytomegalovirus exposure and HLA in healthy donors. PCR was performed using 60 Vbeta and 13 Jbeta primers. Clones were read by immunoSEQ multiplex PCR, and TCRdb kept only the in-frame ones, dropping some. The table records roughly 100,000 clones, around three quarters of them present only once. Sequencing used PBMCs. These receptors all stem from a woman in her fifties or sixties in good health and CMV-seropositive.

The V and J genes are TRBV5-1 and TRBJ1-3; D might be TRBD1 (6 bases). The CDR3 covers 15 residues. Germline V gene lookup returns CDR1 SGHRS and CDR2 YFSETQ. The V gene lost 4 bases and the J gene lost 1 base, with 12 bases spanning the gap. The CDR3 bases are TGCGCCAGCAGCATTCAAACAGGGTCTGGAAACACCATATATTTT. It translates to CASSIQTGSGNTIYF. The full variable domain, its missing parts supplied by reference TRBV5-1 and TRBJ1-3, is KAGVTQTPRYLIKTRGQQVTLSCSPISGHRSVSWYQQTPGQGLQFLFEYFSETQRNKGNFPGRFSGRQFSNSRSEMNVSTLELGDSALYLCASSIQTGSGNTIYFGEGSWLTVV.

The chain links TRBV5-1 to TRBJ1-5; tentatively, D is TRBD1 (5 bases). V was trimmed by 0 bases and J by 3 bases, leaving 7 bases between them. Looked up from germline, CDR1 is SGHRS and CDR2 is YFSETQ. The CDR3 is made up of 14 amino acids. CDR3 in DNA: TGCGCCAGCAGCTTGGAAGGGGCCAATCAGCCCCAGCATTTT. This translates into CASSLEGANQPQHF. Full variable domain (outside the CDR3, taken from reference TRBV5-1 and TRBJ1-5): KAGVTQTPRYLIKTRGQQVTLSCSPISGHRSVSWYQQTPGQGLQFLFEYFSETQRNKGNFPGRFSGRQFSNSRSEMNVSTLELGDSALYLCASSLEGANQPQHFGDGTRLSIL.

This clone was seen once. The chain links TRBV2 to TRBJ1-5; D uncertain. Trimming stripped 6 bases from V and 2 bases from J, with 17 bases between. CDR1 is SNHLY and CDR2 is FYNNEI in the germline V gene. The CDR3 is 16 residues long. CDR3 sequence reads: CASRRLTSGGNQPQHF. As DNA, the CDR3 is TGTGCCAGCAGGAGGCTTACTTCGGGTGGCAATCAGCCCCAGCATTTT.

This clone has only a few counts. V usage is TRBV7-2 and J usage is TRBJ2-6; 10 bases agree with TRBD1. After removal of 7 bases from V and 0 bases from J, the junction contained 6 bases not matched to a gene. The CDR3 extends over 17 amino acids. Germline V CDR1 and CDR2: SGHTA, FQGNSA. The CDR3 loop is CASTGGDRGSGANVLTF. CDR3 DNA: TGTGCCAGCACCGGGGGGGACAGGGGCTCTGGGGCCAACGTCCTGACTTTC.

The chain has TRBV5-1 and TRBJ1-2; 10 nucleotides match TRBD1. V trimming: 4 bases; J trimming: 4 bases; junction bases outside the gene matches: 7. Germline V lookup: CDR1 SGHRS, CDR2 YFSETQ. The CDR3 runs to 15 residues. The CDR3 loop reads CASSAGQGVSYGYTF. The CDR3 DNA is TGCGCCAGCAGCGCTGGACAGGGGGTGTCCTATGGCTACACCTTC.

The chain uses TRBV7-3 and TRBJ2-5; 7 bases map to TRBD1. Germline assignment: CDR1 SGHTA and CDR2 FQGTGA. The length of the CDR3 is 15 residues. J was trimmed by 0 bases and V by 0 bases; bases with no gene match: 1. CDR3 coding DNA: TGTGCCAGCAGCTTAACGACAGGGTACCAAGAGACCCAGTACTTC. Encoded protein: CASSLTTGYQETQYF.

As regards this clone: Additional DNA sequences in this sample encode the identical CDR3. The chain recombines TRBV18 with TRBJ2-3; 7 bases fit TRBD1. Germline V CDR1 and CDR2: KGHSH, LQKENI. V lost 3 bases and J lost 3; bases outside the gene matches: 0. The CDR3 covers 13 residues. CDR3 sequence (DNA): TGTGCCAGCTCACCGACAGGGACAGATACGCAGTATTTT. Translated, it gives CASSPTGTDTQYF.

This clone is classed as medium-sized. The genes are TRBV10-3 and TRBJ2-7; no definite D call. CDR3 size: 14 residues. V was clipped by 1 base and J by 0 bases, with 7 bases between them. The germline V gene encodes CDR1 ENHRY and CDR2 SYGVKD. DNA for the CDR3: TGTGCCATCAGTGAGTGGGCCCACTCCTACGAGCAGTACTTC. It is translated as CAISEWAHSYEQYF.

About this clone: Other DNA sequences in the sample encode the same CDR3. This chain connects TRBV5-1 to TRBJ2-7, with a tentative D call TRBD1 (5 bases). Trimming cost V 1 base and J 1 base, with 9 bases left between them. This CDR3 is 14 amino acids long. CDR1 is SGHRS, CDR2 YFSETQ, per germline. CDR3 in amino acids: CASSLSQGSYEQYF. For the CDR3, the DNA is TGCGCCAGCAGCTTGTCGCAGGGTTCCTACGAGCAGTACTTC. Full variable domain (rest looked up from reference TRBV5-1 and TRBJ2-7): KAGVTQTPRYLIKTRGQQVTLSCSPISGHRSVSWYQQTPGQGLQFLFEYFSETQRNKGNFPGRFSGRQFSNSRSEMNVSTLELGDSALYLCASSLSQGSYEQYFGPGTRLTVT.

This clone was found a few times. The V call is TRBV30, the J call TRBJ2-7; 7 bases map to TRBD1. Losses at the gene ends were 3 bases for V and 3 bases for J; bases not matched to a gene: 8. Germline lookup yields CDR1 GTSNPN and CDR2 SVGIG (reference sequence). The CDR3 consists of 14 residues. Written as DNA, the CDR3 is TGTGCCTGGAGCCGGGACAGTAAATACTACGAGCAGTACTTC. Translating gives CAWSRDSKYYEQYF.

V is TRBV10-3 and J is TRBJ2-2; 7 bases are shared with TRBD2. V lost 2 bases, J lost 5 bases, and 5 bases stayed unmatched. The CDR3 spans 15 residues. Germline-derived CDR1 and CDR2 are ENHRY and SYGVKD. The CDR3 bases are TGTGCCATCAGTGAGCAGGGAGGGAGAACCGGGGAGCTGTTTTTT. It specifies CAISEQGGRTGELFF.

The chain carries TRBV9 and TRBJ1-4, with 9 bases aligning to TRBD1. Germline CDR1 is SGDLS and CDR2 is YYNGEE. Germline trimming cut 1 base from V and 7 bases from J; bases unmatched to any gene: 8. The CDR3 contains 16 residues. The CDR3 bases are TGTGCCAGCAGCGTATCCCCGGGGGACAGGGCTGAAAAACTGTTTTTT. Encoded protein: CASSVSPGDRAEKLFF.

This clone came up a few times. The CDR3 DNA reads as TGTGCCAGCAGCTTAAGCGGAATTTCACCCCTCCACTTT. Its translation is CASSLSGISPLHF. The chain is built from TRBV7-2 and TRBJ1-6; D remains unclear. CDR1 is SGHTA, CDR2 FQGNSA, per germline. Trimming cost V 2 bases and J 9 bases, with 8 bases left between them. This CDR3 has 13 amino acids.

The chain carries TRBV5-6 and TRBJ2-7, with D possibly matching TRBD1 (6 bases). The CDR3 consists of 13 residues. Trimming removed 0 bases at V and 5 bases at J, with 9 bases between. The germline CDR1 and CDR2 sequences are SGHDT and YYEEEE. CDR3 amino acids: CASSLDRVHEQYF. The CDR3 DNA is TGTGCCAGCAGCTTGGACAGGGTACACGAGCAGTACTTC.

As to this clone: Other DNA sequences in this sample translate to the same CDR3. This sequence joins TRBV28 and TRBJ1-6, with 8 bases aligning to TRBD1. Per the germline V gene, CDR1 is MDHEN and CDR2 is SYDVKM. The CDR3 spans 17 residues. V gave up 6 bases and J gave up 6 bases; unmatched junction bases: 13. CDR3 in amino acids: CASRTSGQGLLNSPLHF. CDR3 in DNA: TGTGCCAGCAGGACTAGCGGACAGGGCCTTCTTAATTCACCCCTCCACTTT.

The chain carries TRBV7-2 and TRBJ2-7; TRBD1 matches at 7 bases. V dropped 0 bases and J dropped 3; count of bases not matched to a gene: 8. The CDR3 spans 16 residues. Germline-derived CDR1 and CDR2 are SGHTA and FQGNSA. For the CDR3, the DNA is TGTGCCAGCAGCTTAGCTCTGGGGACAGACGTCTACGAGCAGTACTTC. Its protein is CASSLALGTDVYEQYF. Supplemented by reference TRBV7-2 and TRBJ2-7, the full variable domain reads GAGVSQSPSNKVTEKGKDVELRCDPISGHTALYWYRQSLGQGLEFLIYFQGNSAPDKSGLPSDRFSAERTGGSVSTLTIQRTQQEDSAVYLCASSLALGTDVYEQYFGPGTRLTVT.

Comment on this clone: One junction end disagrees with the germline gene, perhaps due to a read error. The chain combines TRBV7-9 with TRBJ1-2; D is unclear. The CDR3 extends over 14 amino acids. The germline V gene encodes CDR1 SEHNR and CDR2 FQNEAQ (reference sequence). CDR3 bases: TGTTCCAGCAGCTCGCAACAGCCACCATATGGCTACACCTTC. Its protein product is CSSSSQQPPYGYTF.

V is TRBV6-6 and J is TRBJ2-7; a possible D gene is TRBD1 (6 bases). V was cut by 4 bases and J by 12 bases, with 13 bases left in between. In germline, CDR1 is MNHNY, CDR2 SVGAGI (reference sequence). The CDR3 is made up of 11 amino acids. In DNA, the CDR3 is TGTGCCAGCAGTTCCACAGGGAAGCCGTACTTC. Protein product: CASSSTGKPYF.

This chain links TRBV11-1 with TRBJ1-5, with TRBD1 matching 8 bases. V shed 2 bases, J shed 7 bases, and the junction held 7 bases outside the gene matches. Germline CDR1 SGHAT, CDR2 FQDESV (reference sequence). The CDR3 spans 15 residues. The CDR3 sequence is CASSLSGQGGQPQHF. The CDR3 DNA is TGTGCCAGCAGCTTATCCGGACAGGGAGGGCAGCCCCAGCATTTT.

This chain uses TRBV5-6 with TRBJ1-2, with a possible D match to TRBD1 (6 bases). The germline V gene encodes CDR1 SGHDT and CDR2 YYEEEE. The CDR3 extends over 16 amino acids. The V end lost 4 bases, the J end lost 0 bases, and 16 bases lay between the germline ends. CDR3 protein: CASSPETGRANYGYTF. The CDR3 bases are TGTGCCAGCAGCCCGGAGACAGGTCGAGCTAACTATGGCTACACCTTC.

The V call is TRBV10-3, the J call TRBJ2-3; TRBD1 aligns across 10 bases. CDR1 is ENHRY and CDR2 is SYGVKD in the germline V gene. The CDR3 consists of 15 residues. Trimming took 3 bases from V and 5 from J; bases not matched to a gene: 5. In nucleotides, the CDR3 is TGTGCCATCAGTGAAAGGGACAGGGGAGGAGATACGCAGTATTTT. It yields the protein CAISERDRGGDTQYF.

This chain joins TRBV11-2 and TRBJ2-7, with D maybe TRBD1 (6 bases). Trimming took off 6 bases at V and 0 bases at J, with 15 bases between the two ends. In germline, CDR1 is SGHAT, CDR2 FQNNGV. The CDR3 consists of 15 residues. CDR3: CASRSHGRGSYEQYF. DNA of the CDR3: TGTGCCAGCAGATCCCATGGCAGGGGCTCCTACGAGCAGTACTTC.

This clone turned up a few times. V usage is TRBV10-3 and J usage is TRBJ1-4; perhaps TRBD1 as D (6 bases). The CDR3 length is 14 residues. V lost 10 bases, J lost 7 bases, and 19 bases lay in between. The germline gives CDR1 ENHRY, CDR2 SYGVKD. CDR3 loop: CATRGSDSGEKLFF. In DNA form, the CDR3 reads TGTGCCACCCGAGGTTCGGACAGCGGTGAAAAACTGTTTTTT.

The chain is built from TRBV4-3 and TRBJ2-4; 7 bases map to TRBD2. After removal of 1 base from V and 0 bases from J, the junction contained 9 bases not matched to a gene. The CDR3 sequence is 18 residues long. CDR1 is LGHNA and CDR2 is YSLEER in the germline V gene. CDR3 amino acids: CASSQAIGGDLAKNIQYF. DNA of the CDR3: TGCGCCAGCAGCCAAGCCATTGGGGGGGACCTAGCCAAAAACATTCAGTACTTC.

V usage is TRBV9 and J usage is TRBJ2-1, with 8 positions matching TRBD2. The germline CDR1 and CDR2 sequences are SGDLS and YYNGEE. The CDR3 runs to 17 residues. Germline trimming cut 0 bases from V and 4 bases from J; bases unmatched to any gene: 9. CDR3: CASSVVASGGIYNEQFF. Here the CDR3 DNA reads TGTGCCAGCAGCGTAGTGGCCAGCGGGGGAATTTACAATGAGCAGTTCTTC.

The chain uses TRBV6-6 and TRBJ1-2; D not certain. V lost 0 bases and J 9 bases, leaving 14 bases between the germline ends. Germline lookup yields CDR1 MNHNY and CDR2 SVGAGI (reference sequence). The CDR3 runs to 14 residues. Here the CDR3 DNA reads TGTGCCAGCAGTTACTCGGAGGAGGCCAAGAGCTACACCTTC. Encoded protein: CASSYSEEAKSYTF.

Notes on this clone: Without the conserved terminal phenylalanine or tryptophan, this CDR3 likely stems from a read error. No DNA is shown, since the ends of the CDR3 on it are uncertain; the CDR3 is the one TCRdb lists. CDR3 in amino acids: CASIPPSFL. The chain is built from TRBV5-1 and TRBJ1-1. The CDR3 region is 9 residues in length, termini included. Germline V gives CDR1 SGHRS, CDR2 YFSETQ.

The count of this clone is one. The chain recombines TRBV28 with TRBJ2-1, with D maybe TRBD1 (5 bases). V was clipped by 5 bases and J by 4 bases, with 12 bases between them. Germline lookup yields CDR1 MDHEN and CDR2 SYDVKM. There are 14 residues in the CDR3. The chain's CDR3 is CASSLESGYNEQFF. DNA for the CDR3: TGTGCCAGCAGTCTCGAATCAGGGTACAATGAGCAGTTCTTC.